These T cell receptor beta chains were read from a single sample in a study of T cell changes during pregnancy in multiple sclerosis. Measured with immunoSEQ multiplex PCR; TCRdb has only the in-frame clones, and not every one. The repertoire has fewer than 75,000 clones, about 91% of them found once; the top ten carry about 5.8%. Sequencing used CD8+ T cells from peripheral blood mononuclear cells, obtained before pregnancy. These receptor sequences come from a female donor with multiple sclerosis, enrolled in a pregnancy study. Both conserved end residues are part of each CDR3. The order of the fields is CDR3 protein, CDR3 DNA, D gene, V gene, J gene, clone size. A D gene is named only where the DNA matches it firmly. Only part of the rows carry a size: once, few, many, or a class if the clone is expanded.

CDR3aa: CASSQTGEGTYNSPLHF
CDR3nt: TGTGCCAGCAGCCAAACAGGGGAAGGGACCTATAATTCACCCCTCCACTTT
d_gene: TRBD1
v_gene: TRBV11-1
j_gene: TRBJ1-6
abundance: once

CDR3aa: CASSQESNNLYEQYF
CDR3nt: TGCGCCAGCAGCCAAGAATCGAACAACCTCTACGAGCAGTACTTC
d_gene: -
v_gene: TRBV4-1
j_gene: TRBJ2-7
abundance: -

CDR3aa: CASSLGQGGLDEKLFF
CDR3nt: TGCGCCAGCAGCCTTGGACAGGGCGGACTAGATGAAAAACTGTTTTTT
d_gene: TRBD1
v_gene: TRBV5-1
j_gene: TRBJ1-4
abundance: -

CDR3aa: CASSEIAGMGNTIYF
CDR3nt: TGTGCCAGCAGTGAAATCGCAGGGATGGGAAACACCATATATTTT
d_gene: -
v_gene: TRBV6-1
j_gene: TRBJ1-3
abundance: once

CDR3aa: CASSNCSRDEQYF
CDR3nt: TGTGCCAGCAGCAATTGTTCGAGGGACGAGCAGTACTTC
d_gene: -
v_gene: TRBV21-1
j_gene: TRBJ2-7
abundance: once

CDR3aa: CATSRGTTDTQYF
CDR3nt: TGTGCCACCAGCCGAGGGACTACAGATACGCAGTATTTT
d_gene: -
v_gene: TRBV15
j_gene: TRBJ2-3
abundance: -

CDR3aa: CASSPPGGGNTGELFF
CDR3nt: TGTGCCAGCAGTCCCCCGGGGGGAGGAAACACCGGGGAGCTGTTTTTT
d_gene: TRBD2
v_gene: TRBV2
j_gene: TRBJ2-2
abundance: -

CDR3aa: CASSLGRAGADTQYF
CDR3nt: TGTGCCAGCAGCTTAGGCAGGGCTGGAGCAGATACGCAGTATTTT
d_gene: -
v_gene: TRBV13
j_gene: TRBJ2-3
abundance: -

CDR3aa: CASSFAGGYEQYF
CDR3nt: TGTGCCAGCAGCTTCGCAGGGGGCTACGAGCAGTACTTC
d_gene: TRBD1
v_gene: TRBV11-2
j_gene: TRBJ2-7
abundance: -

CDR3aa: CASSQGPAGGLQPQHF
CDR3nt: TGCGCCAGCAGCCAAGGTCCCGCGGGGGGATTGCAGCCCCAGCATTTT
d_gene: -
v_gene: TRBV4-1
j_gene: TRBJ1-5
abundance: -

CDR3aa: CASSQEAGGLTGELFF
CDR3nt: TGCGCCAGCAGCCAGGAAGCGGGGGGGCTCACCGGGGAGCTGTTTTTT
d_gene: TRBD2
v_gene: TRBV4-1
j_gene: TRBJ2-2
abundance: once

CDR3aa: CASTATGNSGNTIYF
CDR3nt: TGTGCCAGCACCGCGACAGGAAACTCTGGAAACACCATATATTTT
d_gene: -
v_gene: TRBV2
j_gene: TRBJ1-3
abundance: once

CDR3aa: CASRGPPGTLRGSSYNEQFF
CDR3nt: TGTGCCAGCAGAGGTCCCCCCGGAACTTTGCGGGGTAGCTCCTACAATGAGCAGTTCTTC
d_gene: -
v_gene: TRBV2
j_gene: TRBJ2-1
abundance: -

CDR3aa: CASSPTSGAGNEQFF
CDR3nt: TGTGCCAGCAGCCCAACTAGCGGGGCGGGGAATGAGCAGTTCTTC
d_gene: TRBD2
v_gene: TRBV7-6
j_gene: TRBJ2-1
abundance: -

CDR3aa: CASSTYLGDNQPQHF
CDR3nt: TGTGCCAGTAGTACCTATCTCGGGGACAATCAGCCCCAGCATTTT
d_gene: -
v_gene: TRBV19
j_gene: TRBJ1-5
abundance: -

CDR3aa: CAIRRQGNEQFF
CDR3nt: TGTGCCATCAGGAGACAGGGCAATGAGCAGTTCTTC
d_gene: TRBD1
v_gene: TRBV10-3
j_gene: TRBJ2-1
abundance: -

CDR3aa: CASSPIDRGDYGYTF
CDR3nt: TGTGCCAGCAGCCCGATTGACAGGGGCGACTATGGCTACACCTTC
d_gene: TRBD1
v_gene: TRBV5-6
j_gene: TRBJ1-2
abundance: -

CDR3aa: CASSLGHLNTEAFF
CDR3nt: TGTGCCAGCAGTTTAGGACACCTGAACACTGAAGCTTTCTTT
d_gene: -
v_gene: TRBV6-6
j_gene: TRBJ1-1
abundance: -

CDR3aa: CASEAGQETQYF
CDR3nt: TGTGCCAGCGAGGCTGGCCAAGAGACCCAGTACTTC
d_gene: -
v_gene: TRBV11-2
j_gene: TRBJ2-5
abundance: -

CDR3aa: CASSELQGNEQYF
CDR3nt: TGTGCCAGCAGTGAGTTACAGGGTAACGAGCAGTACTTC
d_gene: -
v_gene: TRBV10-1
j_gene: TRBJ2-7
abundance: -

CDR3aa: CASSPQPGDSYEQYF
CDR3nt: TGTGCCAGCAGCCCCCAGCCGGGGGACTCCTACGAGCAGTACTTC
d_gene: -
v_gene: TRBV6-6
j_gene: TRBJ2-7
abundance: -

CDR3aa: CAVRSGGMNEQYF
CDR3nt: TGTGCCGTCAGGAGCGGGGGAATGAACGAGCAGTACTTC
d_gene: TRBD2
v_gene: TRBV7-6
j_gene: TRBJ2-7
abundance: once

CDR3aa: CASSAPSGGPGGELFF
CDR3nt: TGTGCCAGCAGCGCCCCTAGCGGGGGGCCGGGCGGGGAGCTGTTTTTT
d_gene: TRBD2
v_gene: TRBV9
j_gene: TRBJ2-2
abundance: -

CDR3aa: CASSSDSSYEQYF
CDR3nt: TGCGCCAGCAGCTCCGACAGTTCCTACGAGCAGTACTTC
d_gene: -
v_gene: TRBV5-1
j_gene: TRBJ2-7
abundance: -

CDR3aa: CAISPGTGTRPEAFF
CDR3nt: TGTGCCATCAGTCCCGGGACAGGGACCAGGCCTGAAGCTTTCTTT
d_gene: TRBD1
v_gene: TRBV10-3
j_gene: TRBJ1-1
abundance: -

CDR3aa: CASRGQGANEQYF
CDR3nt: TGTGCCAGCCGGGGACAGGGGGCGAACGAGCAGTACTTC
d_gene: TRBD1
v_gene: TRBV13
j_gene: TRBJ2-7
abundance: -

CDR3aa: CASSSNPRGYQHF
CDR3nt: TGTGCCAGCAGTTCCAACCCCCGGGGGTACCAGCATTTT
d_gene: -
v_gene: TRBV27
j_gene: TRBJ1-5
abundance: once

CDR3aa: CASSLQGAGELFF
CDR3nt: TGTGCCAGCAGCTTACAGGGGGCCGGGGAGCTGTTTTTT
d_gene: TRBD1
v_gene: TRBV27
j_gene: TRBJ2-2
abundance: -

CDR3aa: CASSSPTGGLYEQYF
CDR3nt: TGTGCCAGCAGCTCACCGACAGGGGGCCTCTACGAGCAGTACTTC
d_gene: TRBD1
v_gene: TRBV11-1
j_gene: TRBJ2-7
abundance: -

CDR3aa: CASSPGGGYEQFF
CDR3nt: TGTGCCAGCAGCCCGGGCGGGGGCTATGAGCAGTTCTTC
d_gene: -
v_gene: TRBV4-2
j_gene: TRBJ2-1
abundance: -

CDR3aa: CASSQVGGQGVYEQFF
CDR3nt: TGTGCCAGCAGCCAAGTAGGCGGACAGGGGGTTTATGAGCAGTTCTTC
d_gene: TRBD1
v_gene: TRBV14
j_gene: TRBJ2-1
abundance: -

CDR3aa: CASSFGLRDRTYEQYF
CDR3nt: TGTGCCAGCAGCTTTGGTCTCCGGGACAGAACCTACGAGCAGTACTTC
d_gene: TRBD1
v_gene: TRBV5-5
j_gene: TRBJ2-7
abundance: -

CDR3aa: CATGRLNTEAFF
CDR3nt: TGTGCCACAGGGCGCCTGAACACTGAAGCTTTCTTT
d_gene: -
v_gene: TRBV19
j_gene: TRBJ1-1
abundance: -

CDR3aa: CASSPADIRQPQHF
CDR3nt: TGTGCCAGCAGCCCCGCGGACATTCGACAGCCCCAGCATTTT
d_gene: -
v_gene: TRBV7-8
j_gene: TRBJ1-5
abundance: -

CDR3aa: CASSGFTGDNTEAFF
CDR3nt: TGTGCCAGCAGTGGTTTCACAGGCGATAACACTGAAGCTTTCTTT
d_gene: -
v_gene: TRBV6-1
j_gene: TRBJ1-1
abundance: -

CDR3aa: CASSQEALPGELFF
CDR3nt: TGTGCCAGCAGCCAAGAGGCCCTTCCGGGGGAGCTGTTTTTT
d_gene: -
v_gene: TRBV14
j_gene: TRBJ2-2
abundance: -

CDR3aa: CASSEGTGGTGELFF
CDR3nt: TGTGCCAGCAGTGAGGGGACAGGGGGCACCGGGGAGCTGTTTTTT
d_gene: TRBD1
v_gene: TRBV6-1
j_gene: TRBJ2-2
abundance: -

CDR3aa: CASTPYRTAYEQYF
CDR3nt: TGTGCCAGCACACCTTACAGGACCGCCTACGAGCAGTACTTC
d_gene: -
v_gene: TRBV6-1
j_gene: TRBJ2-7
abundance: -

CDR3aa: CASSSGTGNQPQHF
CDR3nt: TGTGCCAGCAGCTCCGGGACAGGCAATCAGCCCCAGCATTTT
d_gene: TRBD1
v_gene: TRBV5-6
j_gene: TRBJ1-5
abundance: -